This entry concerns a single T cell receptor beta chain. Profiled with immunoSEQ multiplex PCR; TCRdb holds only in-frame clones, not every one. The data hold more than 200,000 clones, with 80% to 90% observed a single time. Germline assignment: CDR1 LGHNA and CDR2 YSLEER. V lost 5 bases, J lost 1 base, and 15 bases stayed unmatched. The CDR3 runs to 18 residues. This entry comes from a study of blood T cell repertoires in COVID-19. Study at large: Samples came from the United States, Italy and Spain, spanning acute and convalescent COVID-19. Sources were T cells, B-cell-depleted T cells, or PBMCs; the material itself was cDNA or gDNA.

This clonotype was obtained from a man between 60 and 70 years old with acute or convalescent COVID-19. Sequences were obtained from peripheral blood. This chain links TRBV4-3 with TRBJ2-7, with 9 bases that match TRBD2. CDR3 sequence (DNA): TGCGCCAGCAGCTTCCAGATTGCGCGGGAGGGCCTGTCCTACGAGCAGTACTTC. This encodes CASSFQIAREGLSYEQYF.